These T cell receptor beta chains were read from a single sample in a study of blood T cell repertoires in COVID-19. The table came from immunoSEQ multiplex PCR; TCRdb's copy has only in-frame clones and leaves some out. The sample yields just over 650,000 clones, 70% to 90% seen once. Sequenced sample: peripheral blood. The source is a young woman with acute or convalescent COVID-19. Each CDR3 is given with its conserved first and last residue. The D gene is left open where the match is weak. The size of a clone is reported for some rows only, either as once, few or many, or as a class for expanded clones.

J | D | size | length | V | CDR3 | DNA
TRBJ1-2 | TRBD1 | NA | 15 | TRBV5-4 | CASSPMGQGVYGYTF | TGTGCCAGCAGCCCGATGGGACAGGGTGTCTATGGCTACACCTTC
TRBJ1-5 | NA | NA | 14 | TRBV29-1 | CSVNEWGSDQPQHF | TGCAGCGTTAATGAATGGGGCAGCGATCAGCCCCAGCATTTT
TRBJ2-7 | TRBD1 | few | 15 | TRBV19 | CATAVGTGGSYEQYF | TGTGCCACCGCAGTCGGGACAGGGGGGTCCTACGAGCAGTACTTC
TRBJ2-1 | NA | NA | 13 | TRBV25-1 | CASSDQTGNEQFF | TGTGCCAGCAGTGATCAAACAGGGAATGAGCAGTTCTTC
TRBJ1-2 | NA | NA | 13 | TRBV30 | CAWSVALNYGYTF | TGTGCCTGGAGTGTAGCGTTAAACTATGGCTACACCTTC
TRBJ2-1 | NA | NA | 11 | TRBV12-3/TRBV12-4 | CASMIVPEQFF | TGTGCCAGCATGATAGTTCCTGAGCAGTTCTTC
TRBJ1-5 | NA | NA | 17 | TRBV24-1 | CATSDSRTAPSNQPQHF | TGTGCCACCAGTGATTCACGGACAGCTCCTAGCAATCAGCCCCAGCATTTT
TRBJ2-1 | TRBD1 | NA | 16 | TRBV7-9 | CASSLGTAATINEQFF | TGTGCCAGCAGCCTCGGGACAGCGGCAACCATCAATGAGCAGTTCTTC
TRBJ1-6 | TRBD1 | NA | 16 | TRBV7-2 | CASSTRGTGFFSPLHF | TGTGCCAGCAGCACTAGGGGGACAGGGTTTTTTTCACCCCTCCACTTT
TRBJ2-3 | TRBD1 | NA | 16 | TRBV19 | CASSIVGTGPTDTQYF | TGTGCCAGTAGTATCGTGGGGACAGGGCCCACAGATACGCAGTATTTT
TRBJ2-2 | TRBD2 | NA | 15 | TRBV7-2 | CASSLALTSVGELFF | TGTGCCAGCAGCTTAGCGTTGACTAGCGTCGGGGAGCTGTTTTTT